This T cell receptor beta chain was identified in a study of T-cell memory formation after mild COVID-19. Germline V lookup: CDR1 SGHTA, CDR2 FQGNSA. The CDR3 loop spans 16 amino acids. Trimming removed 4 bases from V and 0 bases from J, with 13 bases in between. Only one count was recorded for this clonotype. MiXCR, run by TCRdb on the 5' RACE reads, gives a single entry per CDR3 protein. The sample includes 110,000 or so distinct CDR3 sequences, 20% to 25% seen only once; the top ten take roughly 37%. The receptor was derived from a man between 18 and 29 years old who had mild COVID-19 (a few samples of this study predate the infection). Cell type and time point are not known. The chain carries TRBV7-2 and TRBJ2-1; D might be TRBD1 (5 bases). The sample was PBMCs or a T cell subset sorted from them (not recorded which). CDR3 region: CASSSWTRISYNEQFF. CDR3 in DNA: TGTGCCAGCAGCTCGTGGACACGGATCTCCTACAATGAGCAGTTCTTC.